The rows below give T cell receptor beta chains drawn from one sample of a study of T cell responses to AZD1222 COVID-19 vaccine. Sequenced by immunoSEQ multiplex PCR; TCRdb stores in-frame clones only, minus some. Here the sample spans approximately 89,000 clones, approximately 90% being singletons. Sample: peripheral blood, taken on day 0 of AZD1222 vaccination. The receptors here all came from an adult in good health. CDR3s include the opening cysteine and the closing phenylalanine or tryptophan. D genes are given only for firm matches. For some rows the clone size is stated as once, few or many, or as a class when expanded; others skip it.

cdr3_nt: TGTGCCAGCAGGGTAGGGGGACAGGGTGGCCAAGAGACCCAGTACTTC
cdr3_aa: CASRVGGQGGQETQYF
clone_size: -
j_call: TRBJ2-5
d_call: TRBD1
v_call: TRBV2

cdr3_nt: TGTGCCAGCAGTTTGGCGGTACGGGGCTACACCTTC
cdr3_aa: CASSLAVRGYTF
clone_size: once
j_call: TRBJ1-2
d_call: -
v_call: TRBV28

cdr3_nt: TGTGCCAGCAGCTTAGGGGGGGCCCGGAAGACCCAGTACTTC
cdr3_aa: CASSLGGARKTQYF
clone_size: -
j_call: TRBJ2-5
d_call: -
v_call: TRBV5-8

cdr3_nt: TGTGCCAGCAGTTACCTGGGGAACCAAGAGACCCAGTACTTC
cdr3_aa: CASSYLGNQETQYF
clone_size: -
j_call: TRBJ2-5
d_call: -
v_call: TRBV6-2/TRBV6-3

cdr3_nt: TGTGCCAGCAGTGAGTCCAGGTTCACAGATACGCAGTATTTT
cdr3_aa: CASSESRFTDTQYF
clone_size: -
j_call: TRBJ2-3
d_call: -
v_call: TRBV2

cdr3_nt: TGTGCCAGCAGTGAGAATAACTATGGCTACACCTTC
cdr3_aa: CASSENNYGYTF
clone_size: -
j_call: TRBJ1-2
d_call: -
v_call: TRBV6-1

cdr3_nt: TGTGCCAGTGGGGGAGGGAAGGGTGAAAAACTGTTTTTT
cdr3_aa: CASGGGKGEKLFF
clone_size: -
j_call: TRBJ1-4
d_call: -
v_call: TRBV6-4

cdr3_nt: TGTGCCAGTAGTTGGTCCCTTCAAGACCAAGAGACCCAGTACTTC
cdr3_aa: CASSWSLQDQETQYF
clone_size: -
j_call: TRBJ2-5
d_call: -
v_call: TRBV19

cdr3_nt: TGCGCCAGCAGGGGACAGGGAGCCGGAAACACCATATATTTT
cdr3_aa: CASRGQGAGNTIYF
clone_size: -
j_call: TRBJ1-3
d_call: TRBD1
v_call: TRBV5-1

cdr3_nt: TGTGCCAGCAGCCGTCTCCCGGGACAGGGTTTAGCAGATACGCAGTATTTT
cdr3_aa: CASSRLPGQGLADTQYF
clone_size: -
j_call: TRBJ2-3
d_call: TRBD1
v_call: TRBV14

cdr3_nt: TGTGCCAGTAGTATCTTAACAGGGGGCGGGGATCAGCCCCAGCATTTT
cdr3_aa: CASSILTGGGDQPQHF
clone_size: -
j_call: TRBJ1-5
d_call: TRBD1
v_call: TRBV19

cdr3_nt: TGTGCCTGGGGGGACAGGACCTACGAGCAGTACTTC
cdr3_aa: CAWGDRTYEQYF
clone_size: few
j_call: TRBJ2-7
d_call: TRBD1
v_call: TRBV30

cdr3_nt: TGTGCCAGCAGCCTGGGGGCCAGGGGGCGTCTTGGCCGTAACTATGGCTACACCTTC
cdr3_aa: CASSLGARGRLGRNYGYTF
clone_size: few
j_call: TRBJ1-2
d_call: TRBD1
v_call: TRBV6-2/TRBV6-3

cdr3_nt: TGTGCCAGCAGCTTAGCGCTGGAGGGGCCTACGCAGTATTTT
cdr3_aa: CASSLALEGPTQYF
clone_size: -
j_call: TRBJ2-3
d_call: -
v_call: TRBV7-2

cdr3_nt: TGTGCCAGCAGCTTACGGGCAGATGAGCAGTTCTTC
cdr3_aa: CASSLRADEQFF
clone_size: -
j_call: TRBJ2-1
d_call: -
v_call: TRBV7-9

cdr3_nt: TGTGCCAGCAGCCTCGGGACAGGGAACACCGGGGAGCTGTTTTTT
cdr3_aa: CASSLGTGNTGELFF
clone_size: once
j_call: TRBJ2-2
d_call: TRBD1
v_call: TRBV11-3

cdr3_nt: TGTGCCAGCAGCCAAGATCGGAGCGGGGGGCCCCACGAGCAGTACTTC
cdr3_aa: CASSQDRSGGPHEQYF
clone_size: -
j_call: TRBJ2-7
d_call: TRBD2
v_call: TRBV3-1/TRBV3-2

cdr3_nt: TGTGCCATCAGGGCTCCGGGGGCCTCCTACAATGAGCAGTTCTTC
cdr3_aa: CAIRAPGASYNEQFF
clone_size: -
j_call: TRBJ2-1
d_call: -
v_call: TRBV10-3

cdr3_nt: TGTGCCAGTAGTGTGGGGACAGCTAATGAAAAACTGTTTTTT
cdr3_aa: CASSVGTANEKLFF
clone_size: -
j_call: TRBJ1-4
d_call: TRBD1
v_call: TRBV19

cdr3_nt: TGTGCCAGCTGTTTAGGACTTCCCTCCTACAATGAGCAGTTCTTC
cdr3_aa: CASCLGLPSYNEQFF
clone_size: -
j_call: TRBJ2-1
d_call: -
v_call: TRBV2